These 8 T cell receptor beta chains share one sample of origin, sequenced in a study of T cell responses to AZD1222 COVID-19 vaccine (dated by TCRdb to about 2021). The library came from the immunoSEQ multiplex PCR assay. TCRdb took over this immuneACCESS table, retaining in-frame rearrangements with V and J assigned. Such tables are incomplete; in checked studies, under half of the missing clones stem from an unresolved V gene, and the remainder is unexplained. Counted in this sample were about 140,000 clones; almost 95% of them appeared once. Roughly 3.6% of the sample belongs to the ten largest clones. Sample time point, as interpreted from the label and publication: about 28 days (+/-7) after the second vaccine dose. Sequences were derived from peripheral blood, sampled 28 days after the second AZD1222 dose. Receptor source: an adult who received the AZD1222 COVID-19 vaccine.

CDR3 bases: TGTGCCAGTAGTATTTCAGTGGGGGAAAAACTGTTTTTT. This translates into CASSISVGEKLFF. The gene calls are TRBV19 and TRBJ1-4; D not resolved. The V end was cut by 3 bases, the J end by 8 bases, with 10 bases between. This CDR3 is 13 amino acids long. Per germline, CDR1 LNHDA and CDR2 SQIVND (reference sequence).

The rearrangement links TRBV7-3 to TRBJ2-3; D uncertain. The CDR3 length is 13 residues. The germline gives CDR1 SGHTA, CDR2 FQGTGA. V gave up 6 bases and J gave up 3 bases, with 10 bases separating them. The CDR3 DNA is TGTGCCAGCAGTACGGGTGGGACAGATACGCAGTATTTT. Residues: CASSTGGTDTQYF.

This chain uses TRBV7-2 with TRBJ2-3; no definite D call. The CDR3 totals 13 residues. The V gene lost 3 bases and the J gene lost 2 bases, with 6 bases spanning the gap. Germline V gene data show CDR1 as SGHTA and CDR2 as FQGNSA. The CDR3 DNA reads TGTGCCAGCAGCTTTACCCCCACAGATACGCAGTATTTT. Amino acids: CASSFTPTDTQYF.

The rearrangement joins TRBV5-1 to TRBJ1-1; D gene unclear. Per the germline V gene, CDR1 is SGHRS and CDR2 is YFSETQ. V lost 6 bases and J 5 bases, leaving 14 bases between the germline ends. The CDR3 contains 13 residues. The CDR3 here is CASTGQTGTEAFF. As DNA, the CDR3 is TGCGCCAGCACGGGCCAAACGGGAACTGAAGCTTTCTTT.

This rearrangement joins TRBV7-2 to TRBJ1-1; D gene unclear. CDR1 and CDR2 from the germline V gene are SGHTA and FQGNSA. Trimming stripped 5 bases from V and 3 bases from J, with 13 bases between. CDR3 length equals 14 residues. The CDR3 region has the DNA TGTGCCAGCAGCGTTAACAGTCCATACACTGAAGCTTTCTTT. Residues: CASSVNSPYTEAFF.

The chain links TRBV7-2 to TRBJ2-5, with D perhaps assigned TRBD1 or TRBD2 (7 bases each). The CDR3 loop spans 16 amino acids. Trimming took 5 bases from V and 6 from J, leaving 22 bases between them. Germline CDR1 SGHTA, CDR2 FQGNSA. The CDR3 bases are TGTGCCAGCAGCACCCAGGGGGGAGGGGCCAAAAAGACCCAGTACTTC. Translation gives CASSTQGGGAKKTQYF.

This chain uses TRBV24-1 with TRBJ2-1, with TRBD2 as a possible D gene (6 bases). The germline V and J ends were trimmed by 3 bases and 5 bases, with 13 bases remaining between them. Looked up from germline, CDR1 is KGHDR and CDR2 is SFDVKD. This CDR3 region has 15 residues. The CDR3 DNA reads as TGTGCCACCAGTGATATCCGGGGGTTGCACAATGAGCAGTTCTTC. It specifies CATSDIRGLHNEQFF.

The chain joins TRBV19 to TRBJ1-2; 9 nucleotides line up with TRBD1. The CDR3 is made up of 16 amino acids. V lost 4 bases, J lost 0 bases, and 6 bases stayed unmatched. Per germline, CDR1 LNHDA and CDR2 SQIVND (reference sequence). This CDR3 reads CASSNGGQGPNYGYTF. The DNA for the CDR3 is TGTGCCAGTAGTAATGGGGGACAGGGCCCTAACTATGGCTACACCTTC.